Described below is a single TCR beta chain sequence and its context. These data originate in a study of blood T cell repertoires in COVID-19. Study-level information: Researchers got acute and convalescent COVID-19 samples from the United States, Italy and Spain. PBMCs, B-cell-depleted T cells, or T cells provided the cDNA or gDNA that made up the material.

Authors' analysis steps: Scientists estimated how many nucleated cells there were by amplifying reference gene primers. Assay used: immunoSEQ multiplex PCR; TCRdb lists only in-frame clones, some missing. That table is the source of V, J and clone size, and D and trimming were worked out from the DNA. The top ten hold roughly 7.1% of the sample, which has 85,000 to 95,000 clones, about 89% seen once. CDR3 length: 17 amino acids. The V gene's germline CDR1 is MDHEN and CDR2 SYDVKM. V gave up 2 bases and J gave up 6 bases, with 22 bases separating them. Input material: peripheral blood. The chain recombines TRBV28 with TRBJ1-1; the D is unclear. This clonotype was sampled from a human donor with acute or convalescent COVID-19. The donor label of this sample is uncertain. The CDR3 coding sequence is TGTGCCAGCAGTTTAGCCGGGTTACGTCGGGCGGGTCCTGAAGCTTTCTTT. Translating it yields CASSLAGLRRAGPEAFF.